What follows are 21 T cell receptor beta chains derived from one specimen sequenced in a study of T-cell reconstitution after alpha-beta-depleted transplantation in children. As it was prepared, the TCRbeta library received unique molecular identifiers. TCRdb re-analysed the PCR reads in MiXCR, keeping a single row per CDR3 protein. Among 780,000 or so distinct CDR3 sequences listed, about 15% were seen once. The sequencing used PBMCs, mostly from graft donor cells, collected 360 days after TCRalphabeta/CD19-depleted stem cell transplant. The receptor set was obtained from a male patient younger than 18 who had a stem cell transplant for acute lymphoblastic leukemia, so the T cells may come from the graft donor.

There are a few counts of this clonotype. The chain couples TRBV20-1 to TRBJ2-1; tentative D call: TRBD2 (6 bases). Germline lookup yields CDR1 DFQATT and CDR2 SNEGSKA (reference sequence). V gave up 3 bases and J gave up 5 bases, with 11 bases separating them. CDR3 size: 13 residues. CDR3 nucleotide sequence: TGCAGTGCTAGCGGGAGCGTCAACAATGAGCAGTTCTTC. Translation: CSASGSVNNEQFF.

The CDR3 spells CASSSRTGGRGGELFF. The CDR3 DNA reads TGCGCCAGCAGCAGTCGGACAGGGGGCCGGGGCGGGGAGCTGTTTTTT. The rearrangement links TRBV5-1 to TRBJ2-2; 11 bases map to TRBD1. This CDR3 is 16 amino acids long. V shed 4 bases, J shed 7 bases, and the junction held 9 bases outside the gene matches. Germline V gives CDR1 SGHRS, CDR2 YFSETQ.

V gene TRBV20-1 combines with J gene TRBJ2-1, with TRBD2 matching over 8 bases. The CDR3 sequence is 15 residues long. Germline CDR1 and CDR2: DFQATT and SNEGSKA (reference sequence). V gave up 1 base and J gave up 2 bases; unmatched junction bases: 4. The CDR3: CSARVRTSPYNEQFF. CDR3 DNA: TGCAGTGCTAGAGTACGGACTAGCCCCTACAATGAGCAGTTCTTC.

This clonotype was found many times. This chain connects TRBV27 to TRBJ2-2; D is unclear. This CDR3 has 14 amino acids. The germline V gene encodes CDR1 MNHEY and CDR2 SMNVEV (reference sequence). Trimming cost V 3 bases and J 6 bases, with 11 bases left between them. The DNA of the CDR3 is TGTGCCAGCAGTTTCCTTCCTGACCCCGGGGAGCTGTTTTTT. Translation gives CASSFLPDPGELFF.

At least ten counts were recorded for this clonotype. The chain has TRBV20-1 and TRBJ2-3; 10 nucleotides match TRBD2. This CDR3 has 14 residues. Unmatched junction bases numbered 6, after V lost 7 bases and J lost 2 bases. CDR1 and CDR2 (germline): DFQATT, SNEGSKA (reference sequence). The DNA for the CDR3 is TGCAGTGTCCCGACTAGCGGGCCCACAGATACGCAGTATTTT. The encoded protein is CSVPTSGPTDTQYF.

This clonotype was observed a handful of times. In DNA, the CDR3 is TGTGCCAGCAGTTTTCAGGGCTGGGGCTACACCTTC. It is translated as CASSFQGWGYTF. The chain recombines TRBV28 with TRBJ1-2; tentatively, D is TRBD1 (5 bases). The CDR3 sequence is 12 residues long. Deletions cut 3 bases from V and 8 bases from J, with 10 bases between. Per germline, CDR1 MDHEN and CDR2 SYDVKM.

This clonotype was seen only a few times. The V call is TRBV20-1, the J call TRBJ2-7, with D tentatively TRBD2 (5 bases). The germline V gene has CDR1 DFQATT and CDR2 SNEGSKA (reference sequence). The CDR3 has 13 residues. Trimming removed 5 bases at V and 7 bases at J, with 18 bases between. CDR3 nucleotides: TGCAGTGCTCCCCACGGAGGAGTCGGGGAGCAGTACTTC. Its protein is CSAPHGGVGEQYF.

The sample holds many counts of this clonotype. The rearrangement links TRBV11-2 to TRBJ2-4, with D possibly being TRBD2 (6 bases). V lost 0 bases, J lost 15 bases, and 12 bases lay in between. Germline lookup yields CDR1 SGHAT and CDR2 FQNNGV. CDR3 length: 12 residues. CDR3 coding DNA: TGTGCCAGCAGCTTAGATCGACTAGGGACGTACTTC. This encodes CASSLDRLGTYF.

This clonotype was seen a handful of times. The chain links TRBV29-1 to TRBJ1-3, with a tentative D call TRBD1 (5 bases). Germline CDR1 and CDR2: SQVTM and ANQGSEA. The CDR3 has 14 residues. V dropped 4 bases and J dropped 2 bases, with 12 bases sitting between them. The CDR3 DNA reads TGCAGCGTTGCGGCCGAGGGGACTGGAAACACCATATATTTT. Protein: CSVAAEGTGNTIYF. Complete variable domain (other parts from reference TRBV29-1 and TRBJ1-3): SAVISQKPSRDICQRGTSLTIQCQVDSQVTMMFWYRQQPGQSLTLIATANQGSEATYESGFVIDKFPISRPNLTFSTLTVSNMSPEDSSIYLCSVAAEGTGNTIYFGEGSWLTVV.

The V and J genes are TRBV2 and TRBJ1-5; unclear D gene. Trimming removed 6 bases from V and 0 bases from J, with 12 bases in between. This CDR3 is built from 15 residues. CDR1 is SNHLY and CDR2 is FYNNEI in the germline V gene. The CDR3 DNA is TGTGCCAGCAGCCGAGGATTGGTTAGCAATCAGCCCCAGCATTTT. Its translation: CASSRGLVSNQPQHF.

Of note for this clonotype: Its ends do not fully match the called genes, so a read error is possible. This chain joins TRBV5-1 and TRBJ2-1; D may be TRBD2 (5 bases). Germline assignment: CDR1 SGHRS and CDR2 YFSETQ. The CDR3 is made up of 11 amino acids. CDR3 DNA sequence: TGCGCCAGCACACCTAGCTCGGGCAGAGGATTC. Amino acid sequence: CASTPSSGRGF.

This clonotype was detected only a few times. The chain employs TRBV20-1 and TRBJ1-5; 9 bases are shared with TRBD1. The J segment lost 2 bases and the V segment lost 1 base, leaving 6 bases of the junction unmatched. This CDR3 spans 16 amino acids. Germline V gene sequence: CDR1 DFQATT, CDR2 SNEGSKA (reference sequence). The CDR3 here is CSARGPGTGRNQPQHF. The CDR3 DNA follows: TGCAGTGCTAGAGGCCCCGGGACAGGGCGCAATCAGCCCCAGCATTTT.

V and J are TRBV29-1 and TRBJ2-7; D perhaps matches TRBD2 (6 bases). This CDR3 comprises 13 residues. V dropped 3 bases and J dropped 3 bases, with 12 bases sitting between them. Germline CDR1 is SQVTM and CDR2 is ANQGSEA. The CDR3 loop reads CSVEGGLDYEQYF. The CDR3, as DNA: TGCAGCGTTGAGGGGGGACTGGACTACGAGCAGTACTTC.

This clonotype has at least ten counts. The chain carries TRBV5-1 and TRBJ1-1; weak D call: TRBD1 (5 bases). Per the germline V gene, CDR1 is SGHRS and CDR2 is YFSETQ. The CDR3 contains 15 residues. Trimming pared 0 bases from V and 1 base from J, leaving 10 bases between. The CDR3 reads CASSLEAGRNTEAFF. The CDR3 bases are TGCGCCAGCAGCTTGGAGGCAGGGAGGAACACTGAAGCTTTCTTT.

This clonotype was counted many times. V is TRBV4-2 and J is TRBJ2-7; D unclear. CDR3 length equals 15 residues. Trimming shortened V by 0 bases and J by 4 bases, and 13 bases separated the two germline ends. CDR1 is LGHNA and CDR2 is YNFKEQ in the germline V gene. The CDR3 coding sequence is TGTGCCAGCAGCCAAGATCACAAGGTAGAGTACGAGCAGTACTTC. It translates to CASSQDHKVEYEQYF.

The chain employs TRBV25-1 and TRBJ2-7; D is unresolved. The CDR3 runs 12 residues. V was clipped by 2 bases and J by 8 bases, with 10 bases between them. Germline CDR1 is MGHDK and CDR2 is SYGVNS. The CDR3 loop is CASSEPGFQQYF. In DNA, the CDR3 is TGTGCCAGCAGTGAACCGGGTTTCCAGCAGTACTTC.

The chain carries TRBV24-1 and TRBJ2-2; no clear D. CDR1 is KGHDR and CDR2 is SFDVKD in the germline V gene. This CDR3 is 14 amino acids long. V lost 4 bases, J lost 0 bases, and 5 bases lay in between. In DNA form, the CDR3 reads TGTGCCACCAGTGAGTCAGCGAACACCGGGGAGCTGTTTTTT. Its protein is CATSESANTGELFF.

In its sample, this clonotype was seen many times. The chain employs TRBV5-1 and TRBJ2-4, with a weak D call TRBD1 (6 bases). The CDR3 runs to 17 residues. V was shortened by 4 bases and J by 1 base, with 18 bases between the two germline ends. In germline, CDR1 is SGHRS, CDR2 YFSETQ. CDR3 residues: CASSQDRSSGAKNIQYF. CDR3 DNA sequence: TGCGCCAGCAGCCAAGACAGGTCCTCAGGTGCCAAAAACATTCAGTACTTC. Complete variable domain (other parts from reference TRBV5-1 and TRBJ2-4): KAGVTQTPRYLIKTRGQQVTLSCSPISGHRSVSWYQQTPGQGLQFLFEYFSETQRNKGNFPGRFSGRQFSNSRSEMNVSTLELGDSALYLCASSQDRSSGAKNIQYFGAGTRLSVL.

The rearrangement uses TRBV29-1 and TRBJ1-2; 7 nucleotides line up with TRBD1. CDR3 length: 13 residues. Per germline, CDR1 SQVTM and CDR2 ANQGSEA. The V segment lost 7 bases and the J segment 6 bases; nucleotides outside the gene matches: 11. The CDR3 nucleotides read TGCAGCGCCGGACAGGTGGTTTTTAATGGCTACACCTTC. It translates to CSAGQVVFNGYTF. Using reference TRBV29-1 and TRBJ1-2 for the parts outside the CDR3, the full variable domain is SAVISQKPSRDICQRGTSLTIQCQVDSQVTMMFWYRQQPGQSLTLIATANQGSEATYESGFVIDKFPISRPNLTFSTLTVSNMSPEDSSIYLCSAGQVVFNGYTFGSGTRLTVV.

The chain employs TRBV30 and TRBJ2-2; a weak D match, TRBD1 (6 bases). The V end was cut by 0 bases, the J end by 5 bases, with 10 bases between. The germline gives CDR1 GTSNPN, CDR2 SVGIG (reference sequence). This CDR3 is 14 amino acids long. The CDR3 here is CAWSVGQGTGELFF. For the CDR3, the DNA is TGTGCCTGGAGTGTTGGGCAGGGGACCGGGGAGCTGTTTTTT.

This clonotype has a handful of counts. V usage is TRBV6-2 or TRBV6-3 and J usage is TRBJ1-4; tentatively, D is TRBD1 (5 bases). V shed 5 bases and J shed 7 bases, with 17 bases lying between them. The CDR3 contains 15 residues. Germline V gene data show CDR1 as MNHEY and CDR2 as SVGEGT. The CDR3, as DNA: TGTGCCAGCAGTCTACGGGGCCCTCTTTCTGAAAAACTGTTTTTT. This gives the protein CASSLRGPLSEKLFF.